The 30 T cell receptor beta chains below come from one sample, sequenced in a study of T-cell memory formation after mild COVID-19. TCRdb recomputed calls from the 5' RACE reads with MiXCR, one row per CDR3 protein. The sample carries roughly 200,000 distinct CDR3 sequences, roughly a fifth recorded once. The sample consisted of PBMCs or a T cell subset sorted from them (not recorded which). These receptors all stem from an adult woman who had mild COVID-19 (a few samples of this study predate the infection). Cell type and time point are not known.

This clonotype was observed a handful of times. The chain uses TRBV3-1 and TRBJ2-7; perhaps TRBD2 as D (5 bases). Germline CDR1 reads LGHDT; CDR2 reads YNNKEL (reference sequence). This CDR3 comprises 17 residues. V lost 0 bases, J lost 5 bases, and 20 bases lay in between. This CDR3 is CASSQDVRLANMNEQYF. The CDR3 DNA is TGTGCCAGCAGCCAAGATGTGCGGCTAGCCAATATGAACGAGCAGTACTTC.

This clonotype was seen a few times. The chain joins TRBV20-1 to TRBJ2-7; possibly TRBD1 for D (6 bases). Germline assignment: CDR1 DFQATT and CDR2 SNEGSKA (reference sequence). The CDR3 runs to 15 residues. Deletions cut 0 bases from V and 3 bases from J, with 15 bases between. The DNA for the CDR3 is TGCAGTGCTAGAGATCGAGACAGGAGGTACTACGAGCAGTACTTC. The encoded protein is CSARDRDRRYYEQYF.

The chain carries TRBV12-3 or TRBV12-4 and TRBJ1-2; D unclear. The V end lost 7 bases, the J end lost 5 bases, and 17 bases lay between the germline ends. The CDR3 contains 14 residues. The CDR3 region is CASNSNRDLYGYTF. DNA of the CDR3: TGTGCCAGCAATTCTAATAGGGATTTGTATGGCTACACCTTC.

This clonotype was picked up a small number of times. The chain links TRBV15 to TRBJ2-1; 7 bases are a match to TRBD1. The germline CDR1 and CDR2 sequences are LNHNV and YYDKDF (reference sequence). V dropped 6 bases and J dropped 5; count of bases not matched to a gene: 4. CDR3 length: 13 residues. CDR3: CATSSGTDNEQFF. CDR3 DNA: TGTGCCACCAGTTCCGGGACAGACAATGAGCAGTTCTTC. Full variable domain (rest looked up from reference TRBV15 and TRBJ2-1): DAMVIQNPRYQVTQFGKPVTLSCSQTLNHNVMYWYQQKSSQAPKLLFHYYDKDFNNEADTPDNFQSRRPNTSFCFLDIRSPGLGDTAMYLCATSSGTDNEQFFGPGTRLTVL.

The V and J genes are TRBV28 and TRBJ2-7; 7 bases match TRBD1. The CDR3 is 12 residues long. J gave up 1 base and V 10 bases, and 4 bases lay outside the gene matches. Germline CDR1 reads MDHEN; CDR2 reads SYDVKM. CDR3 coding DNA: TGTGCCACCTTGACAGGGTCCTACGAGCAGTACTTC. It is translated as CATLTGSYEQYF.

The gene calls are TRBV5-1 and TRBJ1-1, with D unresolved. V was pared by 4 bases and J by 4 bases, with 26 bases between. Per the germline V gene, CDR1 is SGHRS and CDR2 is YFSETQ. There are 18 residues in the CDR3. The CDR3 reads CASSPPRTGLWKGTEAFF. The CDR3 region has the DNA TGCGCCAGCAGCCCCCCGAGGACGGGCCTTTGGAAGGGCACTGAAGCTTTCTTT.

This clonotype has just a few counts. This rearrangement joins TRBV7-2 to TRBJ1-5; no firm D call. V was cut by 3 bases and J by 3 bases, with 9 bases left in between. Germline CDR1 and CDR2: SGHTA and FQGNSA. CDR3 length: 14 residues. The CDR3 loop reads CASSFGSLNQPQHF. The CDR3 DNA reads as TGTGCCAGCAGCTTCGGGTCTCTCAATCAGCCCCAGCATTTT.

A few counts support this clonotype. This rearrangement joins TRBV15 to TRBJ1-5; 11 bases are a match to TRBD1. CDR3 length equals 15 residues. Germline loops: CDR1 LNHNV, CDR2 YYDKDF (reference sequence). J lost 4 bases, V lost 3 bases, and 2 bases had no gene match. The CDR3 nucleotides read TGTGCCACCAGCAGGGACAGGGGGCGGAATCAGCCCCAGCATTTT. Translating gives CATSRDRGRNQPQHF.

In its sample, this clonotype was seen a few times. This chain connects TRBV10-3 to TRBJ2-5; D ambiguous. CDR3 length equals 14 residues. Per germline, CDR1 ENHRY and CDR2 SYGVKD. Trimming removed 6 bases at V and 3 bases at J, with 14 bases between. In DNA, the CDR3 is TGTGCCATCAGCGAAACCTCCGGAAAAGAGACCCAGTACTTC. Translating gives CAISETSGKETQYF.

This chain's CDR3 is CASSPTFF. The CDR3 coding sequence is TGTGCCAGCAGTCCTACTTTCTTC. The chain has TRBV2 and TRBJ2-1; no clear D. V lost 5 bases to trimming and J lost 16 bases, with 6 bases between them. The CDR3 runs 8 residues. Germline V gives CDR1 SNHLY, CDR2 FYNNEI.

This clonotype turned up a few times. The chain combines TRBV20-1 with TRBJ1-2, with unresolved D. Germline CDR1 DFQATT, CDR2 SNEGSKA (reference sequence). Trimming shortened V by 0 bases and J by 0 bases, and 11 bases separated the two germline ends. The CDR3 loop spans 15 amino acids. CDR3: CSARDHAEPNYGYTF. In nucleotides, the CDR3 is TGCAGTGCTAGAGATCATGCAGAACCTAACTATGGCTACACCTTC.

This rearrangement joins TRBV11-3 to TRBJ2-1; the match to TRBD2 covers 8 bases. CDR1 is SGHNT and CDR2 is YENEEA in the germline V gene. Trimming took 1 base from V and 5 from J; bases not matched to a gene: 7. The CDR3 extends over 16 amino acids. In DNA, the CDR3 is TGTGCCAGCAGCTTAGGCCGGCGGGAGGCGGACAATGAGCAGTTCTTC. This translates into CASSLGRREADNEQFF.

V is TRBV7-8 and J is TRBJ2-3; D remains unclear. The V gene lost 2 bases and the J gene lost 5 bases, with 5 bases spanning the gap. Germline V gene sequence: CDR1 SGHVS, CDR2 FQNEAQ. The CDR3 runs 12 residues. The CDR3 nucleotides read TGTGCCAGCAGCTTAATAGAAGATACGCAGTATTTT. Translation: CASSLIEDTQYF.

The V and J genes are TRBV2 and TRBJ2-3, with 7 bases aligning to TRBD2. Germline CDR1 and CDR2: SNHLY and FYNNEI. CDR3 length: 14 amino acids. V shed 4 bases and J 4 bases; nucleotides not matched to a gene: 5. For the CDR3, the DNA is TGTGCCAGCAGTGTCGCGGGAGAGGCAGATACGCAGTATTTT. This sequence encodes CASSVAGEADTQYF.

The chain uses TRBV27 and TRBJ2-7; D uncertain. This CDR3 is built from 14 residues. V was cut by 3 bases and J by 0 bases, with 9 bases left in between. Germline values: CDR1 MNHEY, CDR2 SMNVEV (reference sequence). Here the CDR3 DNA reads TGTGCCAGCAGTTTTTCCTCGAGCTCCTACGAGCAGTACTTC. Encoded protein: CASSFSSSSYEQYF.

This rearrangement joins TRBV5-1 to TRBJ1-2; no clear D. CDR3 length equals 17 residues. The germline V gene has CDR1 SGHRS and CDR2 YFSETQ. The V end lost 4 bases, the J end lost 6 bases, and 25 bases lay between the germline ends. The CDR3 region is CASSTGEYSVLLDGYTF. The DNA for the CDR3 is TGCGCCAGCAGCACGGGCGAGTATAGCGTCCTTTTGGATGGCTACACCTTC.

This clonotype was counted a few times. The chain carries TRBV5-1 and TRBJ2-7; possibly TRBD2 for D (5 bases). Trimming removed 4 bases at V and 3 bases at J, with 17 bases between. Germline V lookup: CDR1 SGHRS, CDR2 YFSETQ. The CDR3 consists of 15 residues. CDR3 sequence (DNA): TGCGCCAGCAGCGAAGGACTTTTCTCTTACTACGAGCAGTACTTC. Its translation is CASSEGLFSYYEQYF.

V is TRBV5-5 and J is TRBJ2-7, with 7 nucleotides matching TRBD1. The CDR3 covers 16 residues. Germline trimming cut 2 bases from V and 5 bases from J; bases unmatched to any gene: 13. Germline CDR1 reads SGHKS; CDR2 reads YYEKEE (reference sequence). The chain's CDR3 is CASSLGPTGLENEQYF. The CDR3, as DNA: TGTGCCAGCAGCTTAGGCCCGACAGGGTTGGAGAACGAGCAGTACTTC.

This clonotype was detected a few times. This rearrangement joins TRBV6-5 to TRBJ2-3; no reliable D call. Trimming removed 8 bases from V and 0 bases from J, with 15 bases in between. The CDR3 extends over 15 amino acids. Germline V CDR1 and CDR2: MNHEY, SVGAGI. CDR3 region: CASGLAYSSTDTQYF. CDR3 nucleotides: TGTGCCAGCGGGCTCGCATACTCTAGCACAGATACGCAGTATTTT.

The sample holds a few counts of this clonotype. The genes are TRBV10-3 and TRBJ2-7; D might be TRBD2 (6 bases). The CDR3 consists of 14 residues. V dropped 2 bases and J dropped 5 bases, with 13 bases sitting between them. The V gene's germline CDR1 is ENHRY and CDR2 SYGVKD. The CDR3 loop reads CAISEPGEEDEQYF. The CDR3 coding sequence is TGTGCCATCAGTGAGCCGGGAGAAGAGGACGAGCAGTACTTC.

This clonotype was seen more than once but under ten times. The J gene is TRBJ2-5, the V gene TRBV15; D is undetermined. The V and J ends lost 2 bases and 5 bases respectively, with 15 bases between them. Germline CDR1 and CDR2: LNHNV and YYDKDF (reference sequence). The CDR3 is 15 amino acids. In DNA, the CDR3 is TGTGCCACCAGCAGATATAATGGGGTGCTGGAGACCCAGTACTTC. Amino acid sequence: CATSRYNGVLETQYF.

The chain links TRBV6-5 to TRBJ1-1; D call uncertain. Trimming pared 0 bases from V and 2 bases from J, leaving 7 bases between. The germline V gene encodes CDR1 MNHEY and CDR2 SVGAGI. The CDR3 covers 14 residues. The DNA of the CDR3 is TGTGCCAGCAGTTACTCTCAGGATAACACTGAAGCTTTCTTT. Residues: CASSYSQDNTEAFF.

There are a few counts of this clonotype. The genes are TRBV12-3 or TRBV12-4 and TRBJ2-1; 11 bases are shared with TRBD2. This CDR3 region has 13 residues. With V trimmed by 6 bases and J by 5 bases, 0 bases remained unmatched. CDR3 in amino acids: CASRTSGNNEQFF. The CDR3 DNA is TGTGCCAGCAGGACTAGCGGGAACAATGAGCAGTTCTTC.

This clonotype occurred many times. V is TRBV5-1 and J is TRBJ1-1; D not certain. CDR1 and CDR2 from the germline V gene are SGHRS and YFSETQ. V lost 2 bases, J lost 1 base, and 6 bases lay in between. The CDR3 contains 13 residues. The CDR3 reads CASSLGENTEAFF. CDR3 coding DNA: TGCGCCAGCAGCTTAGGAGAGAACACTGAAGCTTTCTTT.

V gene TRBV7-2 combines with J gene TRBJ2-7, with TRBD2 matching over 9 bases. This CDR3 is 14 amino acids long. Germline CDR1 is SGHTA and CDR2 is FQGNSA. Germline trimming cut 1 base from V and 6 bases from J; bases unmatched to any gene: 4. This CDR3 is CASSLDLAGREQYF. Written as DNA, the CDR3 is TGTGCCAGCAGCTTAGACCTAGCGGGGCGCGAGCAGTACTTC.

In this sample, this clonotype turned up a few times. The chain carries TRBV24-1 and TRBJ2-2; the match to TRBD1 covers 8 bases. The CDR3 covers 16 residues. Germline values: CDR1 KGHDR, CDR2 SFDVKD. V dropped 4 bases and J dropped 3; count of bases not matched to a gene: 6. The CDR3 DNA follows: TGTGCCACCAGTGACCCTCGGACAGGGTACACCGGGGAGCTGTTTTTT. Protein sequence: CATSDPRTGYTGELFF.

This chain joins TRBV6-6 and TRBJ2-1; D is unclear. The germline gives CDR1 MNHNY, CDR2 SVGAGI (reference sequence). CDR3 length equals 16 residues. The V end lost 3 bases, the J end lost 8 bases, and 20 bases lay between the germline ends. In DNA form, the CDR3 reads TGTGCCAGCAGTTATTCTGTTCTGGGCCCCCGCGATGAGCAGTTCTTC. The encoded protein is CASSYSVLGPRDEQFF.

This clonotype has just a few counts. The chain uses TRBV5-1 and TRBJ1-1; possible D gene TRBD1, 6 bases. V lost 3 bases, J lost 3 bases, and 15 bases lay in between. The CDR3 extends over 15 amino acids. Germline lookup yields CDR1 SGHRS and CDR2 YFSETQ. CDR3 coding DNA: TGCGCCAGCAGCTGGGACCGGGACACCCACACTGAAGCTTTCTTT. Its translation is CASSWDRDTHTEAFF.

This clonotype was counted a few times. This chain uses TRBV6-5 with TRBJ2-3, with a possible D match to TRBD2 (5 bases). The CDR3 has 15 amino acids. V dropped 6 bases and J dropped 6 bases, with 19 bases sitting between them. The germline gives CDR1 MNHEY, CDR2 SVGAGI. CDR3 sequence reads: CASSYLESGADTQYF. For the CDR3, the DNA is TGTGCCAGCAGCTATCTGGAGAGCGGAGCTGATACGCAGTATTTT.

This chain connects TRBV29-1 to TRBJ2-7, with 7 bases matching TRBD2. V shed 7 bases and J 2 bases; nucleotides not matched to a gene: 8. Germline CDR1 and CDR2: SQVTM and ANQGSEA. The CDR3 length is 13 residues. The CDR3 nucleotides read TGCAGCGCCGGAGGCGGGAGTACCTACGAGCAGTACTTC. It encodes CSAGGGSTYEQYF.